This TCR beta chain appears in the sequencing data of a study of cytomegalovirus exposure and HLA in healthy donors (dated by TCRdb to the late 2010s). With regard to the full study: According to a later analysis, the 120 or so validation repertoires were produced on the same platform as the 666 repertoires of the first cohort. The aim of the study was to test whether cataloging public T cell receptors could identify signatures of past pathogen exposure. Along with the approximately 700-subject first cohort, a separate validation cohort of more than 90 different subjects was used. To predict cytomegalovirus infection status, the study combined high-throughput TCR immunosequencing, statistical association of individual TCRs with disease status, and machine learning.

The donors were included in the validation cohort of approximately 130 subjects, a group kept apart from the roughly 700-subject first cohort. Library generation was performed with the immunoSEQ multiplex PCR assay. The authors' analysis ran thus. To diagnose cytomegalovirus status from the catalog of TCR beta chain sequences, a statistical classification framework was built. TCRdb obtained this table from immuneACCESS and retained in-frame rearrangements with V and J assigned. These tables miss some clones; where compared with another copy, unresolved V genes account for less than half of the shortfall, and the remainder is unexplained. D and trimming were read from the DNA, whereas the V and J calls and clone size are those reported in that table. This sample gives roughly 150,000 clones in total; roughly 95% of them show up just once. Roughly 0.83% of the sample is held by the ten biggest clonotypes.

A word on this clone: Its recognized antigen is unknown. No base quality information exists; no much larger clone differs at one position.

Broad study findings and their caveats: In vitro tests confirmed that three of the cytomegalovirus-associated TCR beta chains recognize cytomegalovirus antigens. In a later analysis, TCRs clustered in the first cohort were found to also tend to co-occur in the 130 or so validation repertoires, with over 90% of cluster scores above 0. A total of 150 to 200 TCR beta chains were listed by the study as associated with cytomegalovirus. The classifier was reported to diagnose cytomegalovirus status with high specificity and sensitivity in both the original and validation cohorts. According to the authors, the approach could potentially be generalized to other disease states and immunological phenotypes. While some public TCRs were present in many individuals, most TCR sequences turned up only very rarely across donors. A later analysis had no HLA typing for the validation cohort, so co-occurrence there was scored across all 110 or so repertoires.

From cysteine to phenylalanine, the CDR3 is 16 amino acids long. Only the CDR3 DNA is retained, 48 bases long and in frame from the first base. For this chain, trimming is 1 base at the V end and 4 bases at the J end, and the number of junction bases without a gene match is 2. CDR1 and CDR2, per the germline V gene, are LGHNA and YNFKEQ. The sequenced sample consisted of PBMCs. The receptor was derived from a woman aged 18-29 years in good health and CMV-seronegative. The receptor chain draws on TRBV4-2 and TRBJ2-1, with 12 central nucleotides matching TRBD2. The CDR3 sequence is CASSQAGTSGYNEQFF. The bases are TGTGCCAGCAGCCAAGCCGGGACTAGCGGGTACAATGAGCAGTTCTTC.